Sequencing of this T cell receptor beta chain was carried out in a study of blood T cell repertoires in COVID-19. Background on the study: PBMCs, B-cell-depleted T cells, or T cells provided the cDNA or gDNA that made up the material.

CDR1 ENHRY and CDR2 SYGVKD come from the germline V gene. CDR3 size: 15 residues. Trimming at V came to 6 bases and at J to 0 bases, leaving 7 bases not matched to a gene. Original processing methods: Estimation of nucleated cell counts relied on the amplification of reference gene primers. Sequenced by immunoSEQ multiplex PCR; TCRdb stores in-frame clones only, minus some. That table furnishes V, J and clone size, whereas the DNA furnished D and trimming. Of under 150,000 clones listed, around nine tenths are singletons. The sequence was collected from a woman aged 70-85 years who had recovered from COVID-19. The sequenced material came from peripheral blood. The V call is TRBV10-3, the J call TRBJ2-7, with 8 nucleotides matching TRBD2. The chain's CDR3 is CAIRDPGGASYEQYF. For the CDR3, the DNA is TGTGCCATCAGGGACCCGGGGGGGGCCTCCTACGAGCAGTACTTC.